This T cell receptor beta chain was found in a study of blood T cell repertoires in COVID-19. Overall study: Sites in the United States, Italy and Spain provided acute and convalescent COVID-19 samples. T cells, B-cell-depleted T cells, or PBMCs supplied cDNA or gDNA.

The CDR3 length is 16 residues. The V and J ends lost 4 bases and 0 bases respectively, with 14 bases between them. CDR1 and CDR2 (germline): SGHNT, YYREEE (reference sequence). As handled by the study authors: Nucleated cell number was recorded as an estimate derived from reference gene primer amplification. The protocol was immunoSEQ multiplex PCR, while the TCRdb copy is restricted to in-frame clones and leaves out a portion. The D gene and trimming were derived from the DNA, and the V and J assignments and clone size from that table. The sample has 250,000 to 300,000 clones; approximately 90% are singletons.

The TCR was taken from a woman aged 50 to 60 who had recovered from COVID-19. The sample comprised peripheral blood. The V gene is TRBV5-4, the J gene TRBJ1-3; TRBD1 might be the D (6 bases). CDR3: CASSRVGASSGNTIYF. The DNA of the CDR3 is TGTGCCAGCAGCCGGGTGGGGGCGAGCTCTGGAAACACCATATATTTT.